This T cell receptor beta chain was observed in a study of radiotherapy plus CTLA-4 blockade in lung cancer. Background on the study: Under 20% of enrolled patients responded objectively, and more than 30% had disease control. Findings of the study overall: TCR clones of tumor origin grew in blood after radiotherapy plus ipilimumab. Best predicting response, reportedly, were early blood T cell clone dynamics, with interferon-beta.

Worth noting for this clone: Its antigen is not identified.

The ends were cut back, 4 bases at V and 0 bases at J, with 13 bases in the middle. The germline CDR1 and CDR2 sequences are KGHSH and LQKENI. The CDR3 sequence is 16 residues long. Generated by immunoSEQ multiplex PCR, the TCRdb table keeps only in-frame clones and is missing some. Altogether about 76,000 clones are present, approximately 80% being singletons, with the ten largest covering approximately 0.8%. The source of this sequence is a human donor with non-small cell lung cancer who had stable disease on radiotherapy plus ipilimumab. This chain links TRBV18 with TRBJ1-5, with no clear D. Sequencing used peripheral blood, obtained from a patient treated with radiotherapy plus ipilimumab. The CDR3 DNA sequence: TGTGCCAGCTCACTACAGAGCTTTCATAGCAATCAGCCCCAGCATTTT. It encodes CASSLQSFHSNQPQHF.